The 17 T cell receptor beta chains below come from one sample, sequenced in a study of T cells in Graves' hyperthyroidism and ophthalmopathy (dated by TCRdb to the late 2010s). Preparation of the library involved multiplex PCR. Data came from an Illumina HiSeq 2000. Amplification of TCR beta CDR3 regions was carried out from RNA transcripts. A first-round RT-PCR of the TCR CDR3 used the HTBI primer set with the Qiagen OneStep RT-PCR kit. TCRdb ran its own pipeline on the public reads, namely fastp trimming at Q25 and MiXCR clone calling, and kept in-frame beta chains. Identical CDR3 proteins give one entry, which carries the most common genes and DNA. This sample is represented by around 300,000 distinct CDR3 sequences; roughly an eighth of them were singletons. Roughly 7.9% of the sample is taken by the ten largest. Material: blood. The receptors here all came from a woman aged 40 to 49 with Graves' hyperthyroidism.

This clonotype was counted many times. The chain carries TRBV28 and TRBJ1-5; D perhaps matches TRBD1 (6 bases). Per germline, CDR1 MDHEN and CDR2 SYDVKM. The length of the CDR3 is 12 residues. The ends were cut back, 4 bases at V and 7 bases at J, with 8 bases in the middle. As DNA, the CDR3 is TGTGCCAGCAGTTCAACAGGGCAGCCCCAGCATTTT. Translating it yields CASSSTGQPQHF.

The table lists this clonotype with a few counts. This chain connects TRBV24-1 to TRBJ2-3, with TRBD2 matching over 8 bases. The CDR3 consists of 15 residues. Losses at the gene ends were 9 bases for V and 3 bases for J; bases not matched to a gene: 10. From germline, CDR1 is KGHDR and CDR2 SFDVKD. DNA of the CDR3: TGTGCCACCGGGACCCGGCGGGGGGATACAGATACGCAGTATTTT. This sequence encodes CATGTRRGDTDTQYF.

This clonotype was seen only a few times. The rearrangement uses TRBV3-1 and TRBJ2-2; 9 bases fit TRBD2. The ends lost 1 base at V and 4 bases at J; junction bases unmatched: 7. This CDR3 spans 17 amino acids. The germline V gene encodes CDR1 LGHDT and CDR2 YNNKEL (reference sequence). CDR3 coding DNA: TGTGCCAGCAGCCAAGGTATTAGCGGGAGCGTCACCGGGGAGCTGTTTTTT. It specifies CASSQGISGSVTGELFF. The whole variable domain, filled in from reference TRBV3-1 and TRBJ2-2, reads DTAVSQTPKYLVTQMGNDKSIKCEQNLGHDTMYWYKQDSKKFLKIMFSYNNKELIINETVPNRFSPKSPDKAHLNLHINSLELGDSAVYFCASSQGISGSVTGELFFGEGSRLTVL.

This clonotype was recorded at least ten times. The chain is built from TRBV20-1 and TRBJ2-1, with 10 bases matching TRBD2. The CDR3 contains 16 residues. Trimming took 0 bases from V and 4 from J; bases not matched to a gene: 6. Germline V gene lookup returns CDR1 DFQATT and CDR2 SNEGSKA (reference sequence). The CDR3 DNA follows: TGCAGTGCTAGAGATATTGGGACTAGCGCTTACAATGAGCAGTTCTTC. Its translation is CSARDIGTSAYNEQFF.

The V call is TRBV3-1, the J call TRBJ1-3; perhaps TRBD1 as D (6 bases). Germline V CDR1 and CDR2: LGHDT, YNNKEL (reference sequence). Trimming left V 4 bases short and J 8 bases short, with 9 bases between. The CDR3 has 12 amino acids. The CDR3 sequence is CASSLGGDTIYF. CDR3 DNA: TGTGCCAGCAGCCTAGGGGGGGACACCATATATTTT.

This clonotype was found many times. The chain uses TRBV12-3 or TRBV12-4 and TRBJ2-1; 8 nucleotides agree with TRBD2. This CDR3 has 18 amino acids. V shed 5 bases and J 0 bases; nucleotides not matched to a gene: 12. Here the CDR3 reads CASSDQERGPGSYNEQFF. Written as DNA, the CDR3 is TGTGCCAGCAGTGACCAGGAGCGGGGGCCCGGCTCCTACAATGAGCAGTTCTTC.

This clonotype was seen ten or more times. The chain couples TRBV5-8 to TRBJ1-2, with a possible D match to TRBD1 (5 bases). Germline loops: CDR1 SGHTS, CDR2 YDEGEE. This CDR3 is 15 amino acids long. The V and J ends lost 4 bases and 0 bases respectively, with 13 bases between them. The CDR3 reads CASSLGPTTNYGYTF. The CDR3 DNA follows: TGTGCCAGCAGCCTGGGACCAACTACTAACTATGGCTACACCTTC.

This clonotype was seen ten or more times. This chain connects TRBV12-3 or TRBV12-4 to TRBJ2-2, with a tentative D call TRBD1 (6 bases). Trimming removed 5 bases at V and 0 bases at J, with 10 bases between. The CDR3 is made up of 15 amino acids. The CDR3 bases are TGTGCCAGCAGTGGGACACTCGCGAACACCGGGGAGCTGTTTTTT. Translated: CASSGTLANTGELFF.

This clonotype was observed many times. V usage is TRBV2 and J usage is TRBJ2-5, with a tentative D call TRBD1 (5 bases). There are 13 residues in the CDR3. V lost 0 bases and J 7 bases, leaving 9 bases between the germline ends. Germline loops: CDR1 SNHLY, CDR2 FYNNEI. CDR3 sequence: CASSEAQGGTQYF. The CDR3 DNA sequence: TGTGCCAGCAGTGAAGCGCAGGGTGGGACCCAGTACTTC.

The table lists this clonotype with many counts. V gene TRBV5-1 combines with J gene TRBJ1-1, with D possibly being TRBD1 (5 bases). With 1 base removed from V and 5 bases from J, the gap between germline ends came to 12 bases. The length of the CDR3 is 14 residues. Germline V gene data show CDR1 as SGHRS and CDR2 as YFSETQ. CDR3 bases: TGCGCCAGCAGCTTGCATAGAAGGGGAACTGAAGCTTTCTTT. This encodes CASSLHRRGTEAFF.

The chain couples TRBV20-1 to TRBJ1-5; a possible D gene is TRBD1 (5 bases). Trimming took off 6 bases at V and 3 bases at J, with 12 bases between the two ends. CDR1 and CDR2 from the germline V gene are DFQATT and SNEGSKA (reference sequence). This CDR3 is built from 13 residues. As DNA, the CDR3 is TGCAGTGCGGTACGGGGCACCAATCAGCCCCAGCATTTT. It is translated as CSAVRGTNQPQHF.

The CDR3 DNA reads TGTGCCAGCTCAGCCCCAGGGTCGAAGTACTTC. It encodes CASSAPGSKYF. V usage is TRBV18 and J usage is TRBJ2-5; D may be TRBD1 (5 bases). This CDR3 has 11 amino acids. CDR1 and CDR2 from the germline V gene are KGHSH and LQKENI. The germline V and J ends were trimmed by 5 bases and 12 bases, with 13 bases remaining between them.

In its sample, this clonotype was seen many times. This chain joins TRBV2 and TRBJ1-2, with D hard to call. V lost 2 bases to trimming and J lost 2 bases, with 12 bases between them. The CDR3 extends over 15 amino acids. Per the germline V gene, CDR1 is SNHLY and CDR2 is FYNNEI. The CDR3 nucleotides are TGTGCCAGCAGTGAATTGCCGGCAGACAACTATGGCTACACCTTC. This translates into CASSELPADNYGYTF.

This clonotype has a count of ten or more. The V and J genes are TRBV12-3 or TRBV12-4 and TRBJ1-4; D is undetermined. The V end was cut by 3 bases, the J end by 7 bases, with 9 bases between. This CDR3 region has 13 residues. The CDR3 spells CASSLMDGEKLFF. The DNA for the CDR3 is TGTGCCAGCAGTTTGATGGACGGTGAAAAACTGTTTTTT.

The V and J genes are TRBV29-1 and TRBJ2-5; TRBD2 aligns across 9 bases. The CDR3 is 15 residues long. The trim removed 4 bases at V and 1 base at J, leaving 7 bases unmatched. Germline V gives CDR1 SQVTM, CDR2 ANQGSEA. CDR3 residues: CSVAPRLAAQETQYF. The DNA for the CDR3 is TGCAGCGTTGCTCCCAGACTAGCGGCCCAAGAGACCCAGTACTTC.

The sample holds many counts of this clonotype. The chain has TRBV28 and TRBJ1-5, with D unresolved. Germline values: CDR1 MDHEN, CDR2 SYDVKM. V was trimmed by 6 bases and J by 5 bases, leaving 8 bases between them. The CDR3 covers 12 residues. Here the CDR3 reads CASRLTDQPQHF. CDR3 nucleotide sequence: TGTGCCAGCAGGCTGACTGATCAGCCCCAGCATTTT.

The chain employs TRBV18 and TRBJ2-7; 7 positions match TRBD2. The germline V gene has CDR1 KGHSH and CDR2 LQKENI. The CDR3 contains 15 residues. V was clipped by 3 bases and J by 6 bases; unmatched bases: 11. The CDR3 nucleotides read TGTGCCAGCTCACCCGCGGCGGGAGATATGGGCGAGCAGTACTTC. The encoded protein is CASSPAAGDMGEQYF. Supplemented by reference TRBV18 and TRBJ2-7, the full variable domain reads NAGVMQNPRHLVRRRGQEARLRCSPMKGHSHVYWYRQLPEEGLKFMVYLQKENIIDESGMPKERFSAEFPKEGPSILRIQQVVRGDSAAYFCASSPAAGDMGEQYFGPGTRLTVT.